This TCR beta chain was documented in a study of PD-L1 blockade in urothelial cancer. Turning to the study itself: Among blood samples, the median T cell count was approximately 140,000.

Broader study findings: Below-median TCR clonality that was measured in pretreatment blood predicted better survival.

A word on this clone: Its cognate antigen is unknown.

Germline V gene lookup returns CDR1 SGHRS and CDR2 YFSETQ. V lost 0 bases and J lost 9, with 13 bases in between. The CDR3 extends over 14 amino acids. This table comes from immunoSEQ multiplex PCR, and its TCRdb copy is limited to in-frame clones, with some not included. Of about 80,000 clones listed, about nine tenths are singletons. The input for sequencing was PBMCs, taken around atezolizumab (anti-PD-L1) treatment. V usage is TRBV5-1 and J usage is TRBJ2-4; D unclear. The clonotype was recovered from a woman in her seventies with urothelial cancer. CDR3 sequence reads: CASSLESLVGIQYF. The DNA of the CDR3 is TGCGCCAGCAGCTTGGAAAGCTTGGTTGGCATTCAGTACTTC.